The 13 T cell receptor beta chains presented below share a single source sample, sequenced in a study of identifying expanded T cells in peripheral blood. Here immunoSEQ multiplex PCR was the method, and the copy in TCRdb shows in-frame clones only, minus some. The data contain under 95,000 clones, around 91% of them seen just once; the ten biggest clones take up about 3%. Sample: blood. Receptor source: a person aged 18 to 70 in good health.

This clone was observed many times. The chain carries TRBV13 and TRBJ1-2, with 7 nucleotides matching TRBD1. Germline V gene data show CDR1 as PRHDT and CDR2 as FYEKMQ (reference sequence). CDR3 length equals 12 residues. V trimming: 5 bases; J trimming: 8 bases; junction bases outside the gene matches: 5. CDR3 coding DNA: TGTGCCAGCAGCCCGAGGGGGCGCGGCTACACCTTC. Its protein is CASSPRGRGYTF.

The chain carries TRBV10-3 and TRBJ1-2; TRBD1 agrees at 7 bases. The CDR3 is 13 amino acids. Germline V gene sequence: CDR1 ENHRY, CDR2 SYGVKD. V shed 8 bases, J shed 2 bases, and the junction held 5 bases outside the gene matches. CDR3 nucleotides: TGTGCCATCTGGAGGGACAGCAACTATGGCTACACCTTC. As protein: CAIWRDSNYGYTF.

CDR3 bases: TGTGCCAGCGGTGCTCCTCGGGCGGAGACCCAGTACTTC. Protein: CASGAPRAETQYF. The rearrangement uses TRBV2 and TRBJ2-5; no firm D call. V lost 8 bases and J 5 bases, leaving 15 bases between the germline ends. The germline V gene has CDR1 SNHLY and CDR2 FYNNEI. There are 13 residues in the CDR3. The full variable domain, with the rest looked up from reference TRBV2 and TRBJ2-5, is EPEVTQTPSHQVTQMGQEVILRCVPISNHLYFYWYRQILGQKVEFLVSFYNNEISEKSEIFDDQFSVERPDGSNFTLKIRSTKLEDSAMYFCASGAPRAETQYFGPGTRLLVL.

The chain is built from TRBV5-1 and TRBJ2-7; possible D gene TRBD2, 5 bases. In germline, CDR1 is SGHRS, CDR2 YFSETQ. With 3 bases removed from V and 3 bases from J, the gap between germline ends came to 16 bases. The CDR3 has 15 amino acids. Here the CDR3 reads CASSWTLGRDYEQYF. CDR3 DNA: TGCGCCAGCAGCTGGACCTTAGGACGGGACTACGAGCAGTACTTC. Full variable domain (rest looked up from reference TRBV5-1 and TRBJ2-7): KAGVTQTPRYLIKTRGQQVTLSCSPISGHRSVSWYQQTPGQGLQFLFEYFSETQRNKGNFPGRFSGRQFSNSRSEMNVSTLELGDSALYLCASSWTLGRDYEQYFGPGTRLTVT.

This clone appeared once. V is TRBV13 and J is TRBJ2-3; D uncertain. The CDR3 is 13 amino acids. Trimming took 5 bases from V and 1 from J, leaving 7 bases between them. Germline CDR1 is PRHDT and CDR2 is FYEKMQ (reference sequence). CDR3 sequence reads: CASSEWGTDTQYF. The CDR3 region has the DNA TGTGCCAGCAGCGAGTGGGGCACAGATACGCAGTATTTT.

The V call is TRBV28, the J call TRBJ2-5; D possibly uses TRBD1 or TRBD2 (7 bases each). The CDR3 spans 14 residues. CDR1 is MDHEN, CDR2 SYDVKM, per germline. V shed 4 bases and J shed 6 bases, with 15 bases lying between them. In nucleotides, the CDR3 is TGTGCCAGCAGTTCTAGGGAGGGGGCACAGACCCAGTACTTC. Encoded protein: CASSSREGAQTQYF.

The chain uses TRBV18 and TRBJ1-1, with 8 nucleotides matching TRBD1. Trimming cost V 4 bases and J 4 bases; bases outside gene matches: 8. This CDR3 has 15 amino acids. Per the germline V gene, CDR1 is KGHSH and CDR2 is LQKENI. The CDR3 coding sequence is TGTGCCAGCTCACTCGGACAGGGTGAGAGCACTGAAGCTTTCTTT. Translated, it gives CASSLGQGESTEAFF.

The V call is TRBV19, the J call TRBJ2-7; D ambiguous. The CDR3 sequence is 12 residues long. The ends were cut back, 2 bases at V and 2 bases at J, with 4 bases in the middle. The V gene's germline CDR1 is LNHDA and CDR2 SQIVND (reference sequence). The CDR3 region is CASSIQPYEQYF. The CDR3 DNA reads TGTGCCAGTAGTATACAGCCCTACGAGCAGTACTTC.

J is TRBJ2-1 and V is TRBV4-3, with D unresolved. Germline V gene sequence: CDR1 LGHNA, CDR2 YSLEER. This CDR3 is 16 amino acids long. V lost 9 bases, J lost 0 bases, and 18 bases lay in between. CDR3 in amino acids: CASFRPGTSSYNEQFF. In nucleotides, the CDR3 is TGCGCCAGTTTTCGGCCAGGCACGAGCTCCTACAATGAGCAGTTCTTC.

This chain links TRBV19 with TRBJ1-4; 8 bases are shared with TRBD1. Germline V gene sequence: CDR1 LNHDA, CDR2 SQIVND (reference sequence). This CDR3 comprises 16 residues. V was clipped by 1 base and J by 7 bases; unmatched bases: 8. CDR3 nucleotide sequence: TGTGCCAGTAGTATAGGCGCCAGGGGGCGACGTGAAAAACTGTTTTTT. Protein product: CASSIGARGRREKLFF.

In this sample, this clone turned up a few times. The V and J genes are TRBV6-1 and TRBJ1-6, with 7 bases lining up with TRBD1. CDR1 and CDR2 (germline): MNHNS, SASEGT. The CDR3 has 14 residues. Unmatched junction bases numbered 7, after V lost 8 bases and J lost 6 bases. The CDR3: CASGDSLINSPLHF. The CDR3 coding sequence is TGTGCCAGCGGGGACAGTTTGATTAATTCACCCCTCCACTTT.

This sequence joins TRBV12-2 and TRBJ1-2; the table's D call, TRBD1, was not checked against the DNA. TRBV12-2 is labeled a pseudogene. The CDR3 has 16 amino acids. In DNA form, the CDR3 reads TGTGCAAGTCGCCCTAGACGGTGGGCAGGGGCGGGTGGCTACACCTTC. Protein sequence: CASRPRRWAGAGGYTF.

This clone is labeled as medium-sized. J is TRBJ2-7 and V is TRBV6-5; D is unclear. The germline gives CDR1 MNHEY, CDR2 SVGAGI. The CDR3 loop spans 15 amino acids. V gave up 0 bases and J gave up 4 bases, with 13 bases separating them. The CDR3 coding sequence is TGTGCCAGCAGTTACTCGATCACGGAAAGTTACGAGCAGTACTTC. This gives the protein CASSYSITESYEQYF.